These 16 T cell receptor beta chains were sequenced from one sample in a study of T cells in Graves' hyperthyroidism and ophthalmopathy. Regions amplified from RNA transcripts were the TCR beta CDR3 regions. During a first-round RT-PCR of the TCR CDR3, the HTBI primer set was used. TCRdb reprocessed the multiplex PCR reads with MiXCR, giving one entry per CDR3 protein. Counted here are 350,000 or so distinct CDR3 sequences, approximately 18% occurring once; the ten biggest clones make up about 16%. The sequencing sample was made of blood. The source of these receptors is a woman aged 40 to 50 with Graves' ophthalmopathy.

This clonotype was seen repeatedly, ten times or more. The V call is TRBV4-3, the J call TRBJ1-2; D gene unclear. Looked up from germline, CDR1 is LGHNA and CDR2 is YSLEER. The V and J ends lost 0 bases and 2 bases respectively, with 16 bases between them. CDR3 length: 17 amino acids. In DNA form, the CDR3 reads TGCGCCAGCAGCCAAGAATCGGCGGCTCTCTGGAACTATGGCTACACCTTC. It encodes CASSQESAALWNYGYTF.

V and J are TRBV15 and TRBJ2-6; 9 bases line up with TRBD1. The V gene's germline CDR1 is LNHNV and CDR2 YYDKDF (reference sequence). The CDR3 runs to 17 residues. V lost 5 bases to trimming and J lost 2 bases; unmatched junction nucleotides: 7. The CDR3 sequence: CATSGGRTGAGANVLTF. The CDR3 DNA sequence: TGTGCCACCAGCGGGGGGAGGACAGGGGCTGGGGCCAACGTCCTGACTTTC.

This clonotype has a count of ten or more. The J gene is TRBJ2-2, the V gene TRBV12-3 or TRBV12-4; tentatively, D is TRBD2 (5 bases). V gave up 0 bases and J gave up 4 bases, with 12 bases separating them. The CDR3 runs 16 residues. The CDR3 nucleotides are TGTGCCAGCAGTTTAGCGCCCGGGATCGGCACCGGGGAGCTGTTTTTT. Translation: CASSLAPGIGTGELFF.

This clonotype was seen more than once but under ten times. The chain carries TRBV6-1 and TRBJ1-1, with a tentative D call TRBD1 (6 bases). The germline gives CDR1 MNHNS, CDR2 SASEGT. The CDR3 consists of 15 residues. Trimming pared 0 bases from V and 10 bases from J, leaving 18 bases between. The CDR3 nucleotides read TGTGCCAGCAGTGAAGCGCCGCAGGGGCCGGCAGGAGCTTTCTTT. As protein: CASSEAPQGPAGAFF.

The genes are TRBV5-1 and TRBJ2-6; 13 bases agree with TRBD2. Trimming removed 3 bases from V and 2 bases from J; junction bases left unmatched: 2. The CDR3 length is 17 residues. Per the germline V gene, CDR1 is SGHRS and CDR2 is YFSETQ. The CDR3 loop reads CASSSGLAGAGANVLTF. In DNA, the CDR3 is TGCGCCAGCAGCTCAGGACTAGCGGGAGCTGGGGCCAACGTCCTGACTTTC.

This clonotype appeared many times. The rearrangement links TRBV6-5 to TRBJ1-5; 7 bases match TRBD1. The germline V gene encodes CDR1 MNHEY and CDR2 SVGAGI. The CDR3 runs to 15 residues. Germline trimming cut 0 bases from V and 6 bases from J; bases unmatched to any gene: 5. The CDR3 spells CASSYSEGAIQPQHF. CDR3 DNA sequence: TGTGCCAGCAGTTACTCGGAGGGGGCGATTCAGCCCCAGCATTTT.

The J gene is TRBJ2-4, the V gene TRBV5-1; D tentatively fits TRBD1 or TRBD2 (5 bases each). Germline assignment: CDR1 SGHRS and CDR2 YFSETQ. The CDR3 is 20 residues long. V lost 0 bases and J 0 bases, leaving 22 bases between the germline ends. Written as DNA, the CDR3 is TGCGCCAGCAGCTTGGGACGGGACCTCCCCGTTGGGGTAGCCAAAAACATTCAGTACTTC. Amino acids: CASSLGRDLPVGVAKNIQYF. Drawing the rest from reference TRBV5-1 and TRBJ2-4, the complete variable domain is KAGVTQTPRYLIKTRGQQVTLSCSPISGHRSVSWYQQTPGQGLQFLFEYFSETQRNKGNFPGRFSGRQFSNSRSEMNVSTLELGDSALYLCASSLGRDLPVGVAKNIQYFGAGTRLSVL.

This clonotype was counted ten times or more. The chain recombines TRBV7-2 with TRBJ1-2; no definite D call. This CDR3 has 13 amino acids. Germline-derived CDR1 and CDR2 are SGHTA and FQGNSA. Trimming cost V 0 bases and J 6 bases, with 8 bases left between them. The CDR3 protein is CASSLAIGNGYTF. The CDR3 DNA is TGTGCCAGCAGCTTAGCGATAGGTAATGGCTACACCTTC.

This clonotype appeared many times. The V gene is TRBV6-5, the J gene TRBJ2-7, with TRBD2 matching 15 bases. The germline gives CDR1 MNHEY, CDR2 SVGAGI. The CDR3 runs 17 residues. The trim removed 0 bases at V and 5 bases at J, leaving 5 bases unmatched. CDR3 protein: CASSYSRGLAGGDEQYF. The CDR3, as DNA: TGTGCCAGCAGTTACTCGAGGGGACTAGCGGGAGGAGACGAGCAGTACTTC.

This clonotype came up many times. CDR3 DNA: TGTGCCACCAGCAGAACTACGCGGAGTGGTGAGCAGTACTTC. It is translated as CATSRTTRSGEQYF. The rearrangement links TRBV15 to TRBJ2-7; D ambiguous. CDR1 and CDR2 (germline): LNHNV, YYDKDF (reference sequence). V lost 2 bases and J 7 bases, leaving 15 bases between the germline ends. The CDR3 extends over 14 amino acids.

This clonotype came up many times. The V gene is TRBV28, the J gene TRBJ2-2, with a weak D call TRBD1 (6 bases). The CDR3 is made up of 14 amino acids. The germline V gene encodes CDR1 MDHEN and CDR2 SYDVKM. V shed 2 bases and J shed 6 bases, with 10 bases lying between them. CDR3 loop: CASSLPGVSGELFF. CDR3 DNA sequence: TGTGCCAGCAGTTTACCAGGGGTATCCGGGGAGCTGTTTTTT.

Regarding this clonotype: The junction and the germline gene differ at one end; a read error may be behind it. The genes are TRBV12-3 or TRBV12-4 and TRBJ1-1; D remains ambiguous. The CDR3 runs to 13 residues. The CDR3 DNA is TGTGCCAGCAGCCTGGGGTTATCCACTGAAGCTTACTTT. It is translated as CASSLGLSTEAYF.

The sample holds many counts of this clonotype. CDR3 coding DNA: TGCAGTGCTAGTCCCGCAGGGTTAAGCACCGGGGAGCTGTTTTTT. Translated, it gives CSASPAGLSTGELFF. The chain has TRBV20-1 and TRBJ2-2, with D possibly being TRBD1 (5 bases). V lost 3 bases and J 4 bases, leaving 15 bases between the germline ends. This CDR3 has 15 residues. The germline CDR1 and CDR2 sequences are DFQATT and SNEGSKA (reference sequence).

The chain links TRBV6-2 or TRBV6-3 to TRBJ2-7; 7 bases agree with TRBD2. The DNA end is a closer match to TRBJ2-1, so the J assignment may be wrong. The CDR3 contains 15 residues. Germline V lookup: CDR1 MNHEY, CDR2 SVGEGT. The CDR3 reads CASSFGVGGPYEQFF. The DNA for the CDR3 is TGTGCCAGCAGTTTCGGGGTGGGAGGGCCCTACGAGCAGTTCTTC.

The gene calls are TRBV11-2 and TRBJ2-3, with D perhaps matching TRBD1 (5 bases). The CDR3 covers 15 residues. V shed 5 bases and J shed 0 bases, with 12 bases lying between them. The germline V gene encodes CDR1 SGHAT and CDR2 FQNNGV. The chain's CDR3 is CASSPHRSSTDTQYF. For the CDR3, the DNA is TGTGCCAGCAGCCCCCACAGGTCTAGCACAGATACGCAGTATTTT.

This clonotype has at least ten counts. The J gene is TRBJ1-3, the V gene TRBV6-2 or TRBV6-3, with TRBD1 matching 8 bases. CDR1 is MNHEY, CDR2 SVGEGT, per germline. V lost 4 bases, J lost 4 bases, and 9 bases stayed unmatched. The CDR3 runs to 16 residues. CDR3 residues: CASSWTGHLTGNTIYF. CDR3 bases: TGTGCCAGCAGTTGGACAGGGCATCTTACCGGAAACACCATATATTTT.